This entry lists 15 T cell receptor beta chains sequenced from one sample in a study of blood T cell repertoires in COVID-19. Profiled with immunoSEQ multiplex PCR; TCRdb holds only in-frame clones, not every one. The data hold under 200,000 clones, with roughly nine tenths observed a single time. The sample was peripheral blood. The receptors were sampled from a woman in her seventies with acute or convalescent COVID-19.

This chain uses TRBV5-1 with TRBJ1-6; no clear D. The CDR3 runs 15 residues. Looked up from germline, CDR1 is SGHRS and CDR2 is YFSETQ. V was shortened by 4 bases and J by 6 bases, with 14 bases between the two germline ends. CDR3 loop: CASSLSGESNSPLHF. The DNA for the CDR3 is TGCGCCAGCAGCCTCTCCGGGGAGAGTAATTCACCCCTCCACTTT.

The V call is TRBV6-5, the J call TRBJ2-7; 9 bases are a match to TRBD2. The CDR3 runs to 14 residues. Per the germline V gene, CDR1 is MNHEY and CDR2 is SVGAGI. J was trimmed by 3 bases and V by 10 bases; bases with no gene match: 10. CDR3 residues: CATGGLAGFYEQYF. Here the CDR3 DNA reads TGTGCCACTGGGGGGCTAGCGGGGTTCTACGAGCAGTACTTC.

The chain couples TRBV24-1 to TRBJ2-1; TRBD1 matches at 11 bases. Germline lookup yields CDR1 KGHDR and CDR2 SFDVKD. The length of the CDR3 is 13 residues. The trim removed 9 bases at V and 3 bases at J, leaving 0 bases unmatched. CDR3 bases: TGTGCCACCGGGACAGGGGGCTACAATGAGCAGTTCTTC. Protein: CATGTGGYNEQFF.

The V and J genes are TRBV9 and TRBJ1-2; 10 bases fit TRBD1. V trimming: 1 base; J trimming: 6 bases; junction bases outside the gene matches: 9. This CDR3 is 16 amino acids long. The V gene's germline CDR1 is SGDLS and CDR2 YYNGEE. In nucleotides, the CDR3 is TGTGCCAGCAGCGTATCGGTGGGACAGGGGAGAGATGGCTACACCTTC. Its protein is CASSVSVGQGRDGYTF. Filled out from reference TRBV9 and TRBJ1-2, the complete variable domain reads DSGVTQTPKHLITATGQRVTLRCSPRSGDLSVYWYQQSLDQGLQFLIQYYNGEERAKGNILERFSAQQFPDLHSELNLSSLELGDSALYFCASSVSVGQGRDGYTFGSGTRLTVV.

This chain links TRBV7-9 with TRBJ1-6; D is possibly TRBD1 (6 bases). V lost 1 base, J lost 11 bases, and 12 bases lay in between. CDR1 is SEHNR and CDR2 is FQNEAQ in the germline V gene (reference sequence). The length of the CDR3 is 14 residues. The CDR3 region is CASSLGTEKTPLHF. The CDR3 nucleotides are TGTGCCAGCAGCTTAGGGACAGAAAAAACACCCCTCCACTTT.

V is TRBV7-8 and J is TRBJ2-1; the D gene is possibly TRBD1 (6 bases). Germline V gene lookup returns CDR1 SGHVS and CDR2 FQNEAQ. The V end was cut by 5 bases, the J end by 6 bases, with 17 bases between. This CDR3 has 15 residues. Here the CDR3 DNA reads TGTGCCAGCAGCCCCTGGACAGCCGGCGGCAATGAGCAGTTCTTC. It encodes CASSPWTAGGNEQFF.

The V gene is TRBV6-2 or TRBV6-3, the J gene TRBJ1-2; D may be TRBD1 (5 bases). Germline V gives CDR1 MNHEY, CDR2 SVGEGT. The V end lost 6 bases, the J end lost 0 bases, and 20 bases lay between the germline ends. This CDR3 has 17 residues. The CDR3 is CASSIRGGGRTNYGYTF. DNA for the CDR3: TGTGCCAGCAGCATACGGGGCGGGGGACGGACTAACTATGGCTACACCTTC.

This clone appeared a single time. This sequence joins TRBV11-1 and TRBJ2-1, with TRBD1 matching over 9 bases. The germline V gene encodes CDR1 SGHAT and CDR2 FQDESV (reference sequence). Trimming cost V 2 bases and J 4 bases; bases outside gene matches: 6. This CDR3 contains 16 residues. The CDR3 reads CASSLPGQGSYNEQFF. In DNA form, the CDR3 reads TGTGCCAGCAGCTTACCGGGACAGGGATCGTACAATGAGCAGTTCTTC. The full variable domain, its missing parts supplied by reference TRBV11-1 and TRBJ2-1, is EAEVAQSPRYKITEKSQAVAFWCDPISGHATLYWYRQILGQGPELLVQFQDESVVDDSQLPKDRFSAERLKGVDSTLKIQPAELGDSAMYLCASSLPGQGSYNEQFFGPGTRLTVL.

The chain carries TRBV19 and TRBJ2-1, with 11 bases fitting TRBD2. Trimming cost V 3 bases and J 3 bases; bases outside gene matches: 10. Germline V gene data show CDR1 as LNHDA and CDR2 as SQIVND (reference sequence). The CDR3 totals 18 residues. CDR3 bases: TGTGCCAGTAGTATCGTAGGGCTAGGGACTAGCGGCTACAATGAGCAGTTCTTC. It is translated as CASSIVGLGTSGYNEQFF.

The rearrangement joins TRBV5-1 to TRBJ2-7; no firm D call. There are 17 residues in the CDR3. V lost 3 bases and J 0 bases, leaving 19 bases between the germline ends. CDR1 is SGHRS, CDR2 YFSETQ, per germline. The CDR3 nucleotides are TGCGCCAGCAGCTCCGGAGCTACAAAATCGGGCTCCTACGAGCAGTACTTC. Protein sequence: CASSSGATKSGSYEQYF.

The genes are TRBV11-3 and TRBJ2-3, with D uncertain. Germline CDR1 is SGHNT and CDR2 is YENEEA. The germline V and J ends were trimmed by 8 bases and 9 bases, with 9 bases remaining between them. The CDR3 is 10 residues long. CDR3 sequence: CASGHSTQYF. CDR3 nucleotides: TGTGCCAGCGGCCACAGCACGCAGTATTTT.

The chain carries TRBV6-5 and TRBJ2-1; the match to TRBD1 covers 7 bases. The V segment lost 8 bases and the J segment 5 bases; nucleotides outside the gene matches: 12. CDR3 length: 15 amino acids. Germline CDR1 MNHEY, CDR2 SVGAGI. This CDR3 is CASGRRGQLDNEQFF. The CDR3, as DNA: TGTGCCAGCGGCCGAAGGGGACAGCTTGACAATGAGCAGTTCTTC.

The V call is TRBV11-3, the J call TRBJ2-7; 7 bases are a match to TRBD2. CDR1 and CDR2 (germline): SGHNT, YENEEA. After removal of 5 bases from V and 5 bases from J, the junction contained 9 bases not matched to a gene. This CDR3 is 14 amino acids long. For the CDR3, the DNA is TGTGCCAGCAGCCGCGGGAGCACCTTAAACGAGCAGTACTTC. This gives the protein CASSRGSTLNEQYF.

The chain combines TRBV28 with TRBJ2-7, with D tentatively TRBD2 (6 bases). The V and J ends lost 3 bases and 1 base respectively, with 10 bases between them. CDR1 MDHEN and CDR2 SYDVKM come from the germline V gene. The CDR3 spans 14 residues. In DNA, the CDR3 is TGTGCCAGCAGTTTGACGGAGGGGTCCTACGAGCAGTACTTC. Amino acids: CASSLTEGSYEQYF.

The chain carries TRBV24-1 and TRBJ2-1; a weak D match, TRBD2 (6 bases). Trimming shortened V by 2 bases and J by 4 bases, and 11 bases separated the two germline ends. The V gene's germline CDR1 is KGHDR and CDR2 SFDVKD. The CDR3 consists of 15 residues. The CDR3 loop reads CATSDSLGLYNEQFF. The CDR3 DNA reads TGTGCCACCAGTGATTCCCTGGGACTTTACAATGAGCAGTTCTTC.